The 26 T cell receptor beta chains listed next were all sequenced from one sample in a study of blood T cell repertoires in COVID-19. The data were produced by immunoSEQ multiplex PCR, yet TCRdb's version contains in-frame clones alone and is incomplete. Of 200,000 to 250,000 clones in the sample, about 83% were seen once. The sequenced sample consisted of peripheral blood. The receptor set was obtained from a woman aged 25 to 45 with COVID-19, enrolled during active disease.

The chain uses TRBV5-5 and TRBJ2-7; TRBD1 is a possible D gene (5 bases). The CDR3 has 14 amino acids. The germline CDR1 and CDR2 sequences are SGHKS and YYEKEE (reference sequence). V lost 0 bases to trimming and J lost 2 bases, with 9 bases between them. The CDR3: CASSLEQAPYEQYF. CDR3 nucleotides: TGTGCCAGCAGCTTGGAACAGGCCCCCTACGAGCAGTACTTC.

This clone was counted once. CDR3 sequence (DNA): TGTGCCAGCAGCGGGACTAGCCGTAGCTCCTACAATGAGCAGTTCTTC. It yields the protein CASSGTSRSSYNEQFF. V usage is TRBV5-5 and J usage is TRBJ2-1; 9 nucleotides line up with TRBD2. The CDR3 consists of 16 residues. Unmatched junction bases numbered 5, after V lost 4 bases and J lost 0 bases. CDR1 and CDR2 (germline): SGHKS, YYEKEE (reference sequence).

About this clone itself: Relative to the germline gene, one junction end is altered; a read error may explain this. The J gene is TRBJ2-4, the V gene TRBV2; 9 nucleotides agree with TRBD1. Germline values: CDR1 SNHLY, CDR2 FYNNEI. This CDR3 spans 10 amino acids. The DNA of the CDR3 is TGTGCCAGCAGTTCCGGGACAGGGCACTTC. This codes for CASSSGTGHF. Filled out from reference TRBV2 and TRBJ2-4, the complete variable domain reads EPEVTQTPSHQVTQMGQEVILRCVPISNHLYFYWYRQILGQKVEFLVSFYNNEISEKSEIFDDQFSVERPDGSNFTLKIRSTKLEDSAMYFCASSSGTGHFGAGTRLSVL.

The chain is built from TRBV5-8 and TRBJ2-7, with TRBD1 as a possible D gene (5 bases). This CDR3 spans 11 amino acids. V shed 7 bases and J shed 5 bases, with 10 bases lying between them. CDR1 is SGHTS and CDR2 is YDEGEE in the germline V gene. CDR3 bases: TGTGCCAGCGGGGCCTTAAACGAGCAGTACTTC. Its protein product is CASGALNEQYF.

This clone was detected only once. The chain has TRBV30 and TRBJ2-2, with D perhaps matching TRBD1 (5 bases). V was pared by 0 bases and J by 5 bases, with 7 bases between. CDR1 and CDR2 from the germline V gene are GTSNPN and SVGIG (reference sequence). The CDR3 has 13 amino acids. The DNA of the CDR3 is TGTGCCTGGAGTGTAGGGGTAACCGGGGAGCTGTTTTTT. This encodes CAWSVGVTGELFF.

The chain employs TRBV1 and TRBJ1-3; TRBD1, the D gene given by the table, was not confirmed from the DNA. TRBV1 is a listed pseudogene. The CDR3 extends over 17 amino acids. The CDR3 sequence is CTSSHFPTGGAGNTIYF. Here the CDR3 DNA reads TGCACCAGCAGCCACTTTCCAACAGGGGGAGCTGGAAACACCATATATTTT.

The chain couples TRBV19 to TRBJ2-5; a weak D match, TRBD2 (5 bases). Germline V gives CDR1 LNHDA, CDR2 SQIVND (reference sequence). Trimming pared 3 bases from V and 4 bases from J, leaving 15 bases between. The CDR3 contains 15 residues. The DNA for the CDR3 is TGTGCCAGTAGTATGGGTGCGACCCGGGGAGAGACCCAGTACTTC. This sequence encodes CASSMGATRGETQYF.

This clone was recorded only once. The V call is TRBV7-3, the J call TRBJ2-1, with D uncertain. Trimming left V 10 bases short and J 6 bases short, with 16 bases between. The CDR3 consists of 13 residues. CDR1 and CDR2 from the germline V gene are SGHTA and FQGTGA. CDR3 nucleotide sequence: TGTGCCATAGGTCGAGGTTTGGGCAATGAGCAGTTCTTC. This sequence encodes CAIGRGLGNEQFF.

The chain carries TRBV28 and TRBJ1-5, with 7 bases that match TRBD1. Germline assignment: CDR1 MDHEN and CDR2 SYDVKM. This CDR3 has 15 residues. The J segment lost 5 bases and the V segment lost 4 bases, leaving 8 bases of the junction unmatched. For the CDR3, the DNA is TGTGCCAGCAGTTCGAAGACAGGGCTTCATCAGCCCCAGCATTTT. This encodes CASSSKTGLHQPQHF.

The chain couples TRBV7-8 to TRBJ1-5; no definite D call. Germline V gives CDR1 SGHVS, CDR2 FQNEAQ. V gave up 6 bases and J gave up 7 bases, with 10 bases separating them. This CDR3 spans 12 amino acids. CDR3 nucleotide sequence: TGTGCCAGCAGTCGAAATAAACAGCCCCAGCATTTT. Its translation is CASSRNKQPQHF. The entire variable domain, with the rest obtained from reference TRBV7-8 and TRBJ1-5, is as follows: GAGVSQSPRYKVAKRGQDVALRCDPISGHVSLFWYQQALGQGPEFLTYFQNEAQLDKSGLPSDRFFAERPEGSVSTLKIQRTQQEDSAVYLCASSRNKQPQHFGDGTRLSIL.

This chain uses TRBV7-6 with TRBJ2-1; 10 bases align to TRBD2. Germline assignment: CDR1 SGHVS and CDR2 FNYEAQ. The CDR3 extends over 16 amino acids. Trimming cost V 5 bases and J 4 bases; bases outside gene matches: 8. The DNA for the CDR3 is TGTGCCAGCAGCCCCAGGACTAGCGGTACTTACAATGAGCAGTTCTTC. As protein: CASSPRTSGTYNEQFF.

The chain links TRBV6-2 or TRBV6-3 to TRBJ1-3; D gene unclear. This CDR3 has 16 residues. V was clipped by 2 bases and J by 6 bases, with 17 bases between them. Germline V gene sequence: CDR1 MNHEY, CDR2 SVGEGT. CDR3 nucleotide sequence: TGTGCCAGCAGTTACCCCCGGGAGGGAAGGGAAAACACCATATATTTT. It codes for CASSYPREGRENTIYF.

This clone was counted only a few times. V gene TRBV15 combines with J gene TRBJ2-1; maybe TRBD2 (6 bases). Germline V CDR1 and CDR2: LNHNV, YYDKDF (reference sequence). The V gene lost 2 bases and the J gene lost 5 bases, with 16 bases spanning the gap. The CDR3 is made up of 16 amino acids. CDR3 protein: CATSRLRAGGDNEQFF. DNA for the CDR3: TGTGCCACCAGCAGACTTCGGGCTGGCGGGGACAATGAGCAGTTCTTC.

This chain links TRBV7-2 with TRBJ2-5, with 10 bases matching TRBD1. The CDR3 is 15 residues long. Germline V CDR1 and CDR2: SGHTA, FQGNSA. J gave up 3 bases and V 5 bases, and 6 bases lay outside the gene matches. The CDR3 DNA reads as TGTGCCAGCAGCCTAACCGGGACAGGGGAAGAGACCCAGTACTTC. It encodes CASSLTGTGEETQYF.

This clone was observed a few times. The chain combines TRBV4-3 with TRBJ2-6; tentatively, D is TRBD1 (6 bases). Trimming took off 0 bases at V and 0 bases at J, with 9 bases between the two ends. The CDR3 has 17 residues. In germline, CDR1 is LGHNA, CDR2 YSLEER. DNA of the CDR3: TGCGCCAGCAGCCAAGAGGGGGCACGCTCTGGGGCCAACGTCCTGACTTTC. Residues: CASSQEGARSGANVLTF.

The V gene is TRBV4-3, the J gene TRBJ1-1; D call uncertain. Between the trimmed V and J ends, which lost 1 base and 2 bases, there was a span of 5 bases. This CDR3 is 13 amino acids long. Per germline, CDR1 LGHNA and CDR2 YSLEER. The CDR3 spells CASSQVPNTEAFF. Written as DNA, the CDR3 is TGCGCCAGCAGCCAAGTTCCAAACACTGAAGCTTTCTTT.

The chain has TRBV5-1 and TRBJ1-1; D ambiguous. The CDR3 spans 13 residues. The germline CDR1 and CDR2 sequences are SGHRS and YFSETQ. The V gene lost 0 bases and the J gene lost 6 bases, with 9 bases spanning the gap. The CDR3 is CASSLAGSSEAFF. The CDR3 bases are TGCGCCAGCAGCTTGGCGGGGAGCTCTGAAGCTTTCTTT.

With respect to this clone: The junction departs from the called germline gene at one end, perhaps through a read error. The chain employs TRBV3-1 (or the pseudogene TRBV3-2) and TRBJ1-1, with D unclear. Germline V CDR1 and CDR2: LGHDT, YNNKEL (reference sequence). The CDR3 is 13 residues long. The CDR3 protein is CASSQGPLPMPIF. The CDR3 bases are TGTGCCAGCAGCCAAGGGCCGCTCCCGATGCCAATCTTT.

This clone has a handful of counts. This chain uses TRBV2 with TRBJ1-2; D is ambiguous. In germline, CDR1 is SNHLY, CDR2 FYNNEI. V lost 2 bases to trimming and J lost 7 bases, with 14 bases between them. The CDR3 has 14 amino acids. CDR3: CASSESDSYGGYTF. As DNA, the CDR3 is TGTGCCAGCAGTGAATCTGACTCTTACGGTGGCTACACCTTC.

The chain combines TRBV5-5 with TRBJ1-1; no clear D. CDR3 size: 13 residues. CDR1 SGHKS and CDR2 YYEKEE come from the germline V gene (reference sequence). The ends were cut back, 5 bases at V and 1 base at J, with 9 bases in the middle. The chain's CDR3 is CASSLVPNTEAFF. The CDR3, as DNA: TGTGCCAGCAGTCTTGTTCCGAACACTGAAGCTTTCTTT.

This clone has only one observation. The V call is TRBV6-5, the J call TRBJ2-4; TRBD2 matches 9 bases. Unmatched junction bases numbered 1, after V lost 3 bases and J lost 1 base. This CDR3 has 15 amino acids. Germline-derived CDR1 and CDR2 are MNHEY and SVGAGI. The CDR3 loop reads CASSYSGGAKNIQYF. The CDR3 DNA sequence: TGTGCCAGCAGTTATAGCGGGGGTGCCAAAAACATTCAGTACTTC.

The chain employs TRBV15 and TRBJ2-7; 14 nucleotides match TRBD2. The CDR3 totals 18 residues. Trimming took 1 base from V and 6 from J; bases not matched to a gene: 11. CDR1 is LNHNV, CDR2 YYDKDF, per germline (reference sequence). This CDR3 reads CATSRGSGTSGRSVEQYF. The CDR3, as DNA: TGTGCCACCAGCAGAGGCTCCGGGACTAGCGGGAGAAGTGTCGAGCAGTACTTC.

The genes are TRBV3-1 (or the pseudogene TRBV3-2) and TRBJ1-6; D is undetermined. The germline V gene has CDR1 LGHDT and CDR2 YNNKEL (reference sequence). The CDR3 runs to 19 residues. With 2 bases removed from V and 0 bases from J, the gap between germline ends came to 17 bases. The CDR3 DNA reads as TGTGCCAGCAGCCAAAATCCACTTTTGGAGAGCTCCTATAATTCACCCCTCCACTTT. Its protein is CASSQNPLLESSYNSPLHF.

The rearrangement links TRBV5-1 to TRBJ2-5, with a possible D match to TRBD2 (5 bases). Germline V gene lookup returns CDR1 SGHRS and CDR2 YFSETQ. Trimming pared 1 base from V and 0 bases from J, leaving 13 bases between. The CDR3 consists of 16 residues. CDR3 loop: CASSLSGEGHQETQYF. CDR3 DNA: TGCGCCAGCAGCTTGAGTGGTGAGGGCCACCAAGAGACCCAGTACTTC.

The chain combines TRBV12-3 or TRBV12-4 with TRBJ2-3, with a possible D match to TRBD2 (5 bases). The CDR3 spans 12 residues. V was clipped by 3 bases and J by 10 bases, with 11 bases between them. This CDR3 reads CASSFTGSAQYF. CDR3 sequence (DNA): TGTGCCAGCAGTTTTACGGGAAGCGCGCAGTATTTT.

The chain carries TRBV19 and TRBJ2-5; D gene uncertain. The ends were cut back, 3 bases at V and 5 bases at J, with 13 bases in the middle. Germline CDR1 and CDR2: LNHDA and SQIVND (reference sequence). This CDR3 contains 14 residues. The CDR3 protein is CASSIYLSAETQYF. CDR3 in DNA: TGTGCCAGTAGTATTTACCTCTCCGCGGAGACCCAGTACTTC.